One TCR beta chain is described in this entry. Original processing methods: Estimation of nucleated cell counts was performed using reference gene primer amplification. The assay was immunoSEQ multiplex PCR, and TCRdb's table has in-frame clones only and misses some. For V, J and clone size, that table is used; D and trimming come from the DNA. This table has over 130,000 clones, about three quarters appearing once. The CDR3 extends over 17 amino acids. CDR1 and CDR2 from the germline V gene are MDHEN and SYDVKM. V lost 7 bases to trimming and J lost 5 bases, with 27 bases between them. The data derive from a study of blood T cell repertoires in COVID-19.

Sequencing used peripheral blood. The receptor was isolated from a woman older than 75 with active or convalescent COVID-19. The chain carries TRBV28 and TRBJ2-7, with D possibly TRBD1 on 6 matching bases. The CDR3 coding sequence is TGTGCCAGCAATCCGGCAGGGGTCGCAGCTTTTATCGACGAGCAGTACTTC. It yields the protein CASNPAGVAAFIDEQYF.